Reported below is one T cell receptor beta chain. This record comes from a study of cytomegalovirus exposure and HLA in healthy donors. Trimming took 7 bases from V and 7 from J; bases not matched to a gene: 6. Germline CDR1 MNHEY, CDR2 SMNVEV (reference sequence). The CDR3 spans 12 residues. PCR was performed using 60 Vbeta and 13 Jbeta primers. Sequencing was performed with immunoSEQ multiplex PCR; in TCRdb, only in-frame clones are kept and a portion is missing. The sample shows 85,000 to 90,000 clones, around four fifths of them seen only once. The V call is TRBV27, the J call TRBJ2-7; 8 bases are shared with TRBD2. The sequencing input was PBMCs. This clonotype was obtained from a young man in good health and CMV-seropositive. Written as DNA, the CDR3 is TGTGCCAGCAACCCGGGAGGGTTTGAGCAGTACTTC. It yields the protein CASNPGGFEQYF.